Below are 19 T cell receptor beta chains sequenced from a single sample in a study of OX40 agonist ivuxolimab in advanced cancers. Clones were read by immunoSEQ multiplex PCR, and TCRdb kept only the in-frame ones, dropping some. The table includes more than 40,000 clones, around nine tenths detected once. The sequencing here drew on CD4+ or CD8+ T cells sorted from blood, taken in a trial of the OX40 agonist ivuxolimab. Receptor source: an adult with an advanced solid tumor such as melanoma, head and neck, liver or kidney cancer.

The rearrangement joins TRBV7-2 to TRBJ2-1; TRBD2 matches 10 bases. The germline V gene has CDR1 SGHTA and CDR2 FQGNSA. The V segment lost 4 bases and the J segment 4 bases; nucleotides outside the gene matches: 7. The CDR3 has 16 amino acids. The CDR3 here is CASSYSGTSAYNEQFF. CDR3 DNA: TGTGCCAGCAGCTATTCCGGGACTAGCGCTTACAATGAGCAGTTCTTC.

This chain uses TRBV6-1 with TRBJ2-1, with D maybe TRBD1 (5 bases). Per germline, CDR1 MNHNS and CDR2 SASEGT. Trimming shortened V by 1 base and J by 1 base, and 8 bases separated the two germline ends. This CDR3 contains 15 residues. The DNA of the CDR3 is TGTGCCAGCAGTGAAGTTCCAGGGTCCTACAATGAGCAGTTCTTC. Translated: CASSEVPGSYNEQFF.

The chain carries TRBV5-5 and TRBJ1-2; D gene uncertain. The V end was cut by 0 bases, the J end by 4 bases, with 7 bases between. From germline, CDR1 is SGHKS and CDR2 YYEKEE (reference sequence). This CDR3 is built from 13 residues. The CDR3 here is CASSLDPVYGYTF. The CDR3 bases are TGTGCCAGCAGCTTGGATCCGGTCTATGGCTACACCTTC. The full variable domain, rest sourced from reference TRBV5-5 and TRBJ1-2, is DAGVTQSPTHLIKTRGQQVTLRCSPISGHKSVSWYQQVLGQGPQFIFQYYEKEERGRGNFPDRFSARQFPNYSSELNVNALLLGDSALYLCASSLDPVYGYTFGSGTRLTVV.

In DNA, the CDR3 is TGTGCCAGCAGCTTAGCTGCGACCCCCACGAACACCGGGGAGCTGTTTTTT. Its protein is CASSLAATPTNTGELFF. This chain joins TRBV7-2 and TRBJ2-2, with D unresolved. Germline V gene sequence: CDR1 SGHTA, CDR2 FQGNSA. Trimming cost V 0 bases and J 0 bases, with 11 bases left between them. This CDR3 region has 17 residues. The variable domain in full, completed from reference TRBV7-2 and TRBJ2-2, reads GAGVSQSPSNKVTEKGKDVELRCDPISGHTALYWYRQSLGQGLEFLIYFQGNSAPDKSGLPSDRFSAERTGGSVSTLTIQRTQQEDSAVYLCASSLAATPTNTGELFFGEGSRLTVL.

The chain couples TRBV27 to TRBJ2-3, with D uncertain. The CDR3 runs 15 residues. Germline CDR1 reads MNHEY; CDR2 reads SMNVEV (reference sequence). With 2 bases removed from V and 1 base from J, the gap between germline ends came to 10 bases. In DNA form, the CDR3 reads TGTGCCAGCAGTTTAAAGGACGCCCGCACAGATACGCAGTATTTT. Its translation: CASSLKDARTDTQYF.

The chain employs TRBV5-1 and TRBJ1-2; 8 bases are shared with TRBD1. CDR3 length equals 16 residues. Unmatched junction bases numbered 8, after V lost 0 bases and J lost 4 bases. The germline V gene encodes CDR1 SGHRS and CDR2 YFSETQ. Here the CDR3 reads CASSLAPTGASYGYTF. DNA for the CDR3: TGCGCCAGCAGCTTGGCCCCGACAGGGGCTAGCTATGGCTACACCTTC.

The chain couples TRBV5-8 to TRBJ2-7; D assignment may be TRBD1 or TRBD2 (5 bases each). Looked up from germline, CDR1 is SGHTS and CDR2 is YDEGEE. V was pared by 1 base and J by 2 bases, with 10 bases between. This CDR3 is 14 amino acids long. DNA of the CDR3: TGTGCCAGCAGCTTGCGGGACGGAGCCTACGAGCAGTACTTC. Residues: CASSLRDGAYEQYF.

The chain couples TRBV9 to TRBJ2-5, with D perhaps TRBD2 (6 bases). Per germline, CDR1 SGDLS and CDR2 YYNGEE. There are 15 residues in the CDR3. Trimming took off 0 bases at V and 4 bases at J, with 13 bases between the two ends. CDR3 residues: CASSVVGGGAETQYF. Written as DNA, the CDR3 is TGTGCCAGCAGCGTAGTCGGCGGAGGGGCAGAGACCCAGTACTTC.

The V and J genes are TRBV6-6 and TRBJ1-1, with TRBD1 identical over 10 bases. This CDR3 comprises 13 residues. V was pared by 10 bases and J by 4 bases, with 6 bases of the junction left unmatched. Germline CDR1 and CDR2: MNHNY and SVGAGI (reference sequence). The CDR3: CAIRGQGLTEAFF. Here the CDR3 DNA reads TGTGCCATCCGGGGACAGGGGCTCACTGAAGCTTTCTTT.

The chain employs TRBV7-2 and TRBJ2-5; unclear D gene. This CDR3 is built from 13 residues. In germline, CDR1 is SGHTA, CDR2 FQGNSA. V lost 5 bases, J lost 9 bases, and 16 bases lay in between. CDR3 sequence (DNA): TGTGCCAGCAGCCCTCGGCCCCAACTCCCCCAGTACTTC. Translated: CASSPRPQLPQYF.

A single count supports this clone. The chain joins TRBV6-5 to TRBJ1-1, with a possible D match to TRBD1 (6 bases). The V gene's germline CDR1 is MNHEY and CDR2 SVGAGI. Trimming took off 4 bases at V and 5 bases at J, with 14 bases between the two ends. The CDR3 extends over 14 amino acids. This CDR3 reads CASSFGGAGTEAFF. For the CDR3, the DNA is TGTGCCAGCAGTTTCGGGGGCGCGGGGACTGAAGCTTTCTTT.

The chain recombines TRBV6-1 with TRBJ2-3; no clear D gene. This CDR3 comprises 12 residues. Germline-derived CDR1 and CDR2 are MNHNS and SASEGT. The ends were cut back, 1 base at V and 4 bases at J, with 3 bases in the middle. CDR3 residues: CASSEVADTQYF. The CDR3 DNA reads as TGTGCCAGCAGTGAAGTTGCAGATACGCAGTATTTT.

The CDR3 DNA sequence: TGCAGCGTTGAAGCTAGCGCGGTGGGGGAGCAGTACTTC. Protein: CSVEASAVGEQYF. J is TRBJ2-7 and V is TRBV29-1; possibly TRBD2 for D (6 bases). CDR3 length: 13 residues. Germline V gene data show CDR1 as SQVTM and CDR2 as ANQGSEA. Between the trimmed V and J ends, which lost 1 base and 7 bases, there was a span of 14 bases.

This clone occurred once. The chain recombines TRBV5-6 with TRBJ2-6, with 9 positions matching TRBD1. Unmatched junction bases numbered 7, after V lost 4 bases and J lost 2 bases. CDR3 length: 17 residues. Germline CDR1 is SGHDT and CDR2 is YYEEEE. CDR3 sequence: CASSLIWTGAGANVLTF. CDR3 DNA sequence: TGTGCCAGCAGCCTGATTTGGACAGGGGCTGGGGCCAACGTCCTGACTTTC.

The chain links TRBV7-2 to TRBJ2-7; TRBD2 might be the D (6 bases). Trimming took off 1 base at V and 0 bases at J, with 10 bases between the two ends. Looked up from germline, CDR1 is SGHTA and CDR2 is FQGNSA. The CDR3 runs 15 residues. CDR3 region: CASSLVAGPSYEQYF. CDR3 DNA sequence: TGTGCCAGCAGCTTAGTGGCGGGGCCCTCCTACGAGCAGTACTTC.

The chain recombines TRBV7-8 with TRBJ2-5; a possible D gene is TRBD1 (5 bases). This CDR3 comprises 16 residues. V lost 1 base, J lost 5 bases, and 17 bases lay in between. Germline V gene sequence: CDR1 SGHVS, CDR2 FQNEAQ. CDR3 DNA: TGTGCCAGCAGCTTAGAAGGGGCGTGGGTGGGGGAGACCCAGTACTTC. Its protein is CASSLEGAWVGETQYF.

This chain uses TRBV14 with TRBJ2-7; TRBD2 matches 10 bases. Germline CDR1 and CDR2: SGHDN and FVKESK. The J segment lost 1 base and the V segment lost 4 bases, leaving 19 bases of the junction unmatched. This CDR3 contains 20 residues. The CDR3 bases are TGTGCCAGCAGCCCTCGGGCGGGTCTTCCCAAGCGGGAGGGATCCTACGAGCAGTACTTC. Protein sequence: CASSPRAGLPKREGSYEQYF.

This rearrangement joins TRBV25-1 to TRBJ2-7; TRBD1 agrees at 7 bases. The germline V gene encodes CDR1 MGHDK and CDR2 SYGVNS. The V gene end was trimmed by 3 bases and the J gene end by 6 bases; junction bases not matched to a gene: 11. This CDR3 region has 15 residues. The CDR3 sequence is CASSDSSTGFGEQYF. CDR3 DNA: TGTGCCAGCAGTGACAGCTCGACAGGGTTTGGCGAGCAGTACTTC.

V is TRBV20-1 and J is TRBJ2-1, with a weak D call TRBD2 (5 bases). Germline values: CDR1 DFQATT, CDR2 SNEGSKA (reference sequence). This CDR3 comprises 11 residues. V was trimmed by 5 bases and J by 7 bases, leaving 9 bases between them. In nucleotides, the CDR3 is TGCAGTGCTGAGGGCCCTAATGAGCAGTTCTTC. Amino acid sequence: CSAEGPNEQFF.